This T cell receptor (beta chain) was obtained from a study of T cell repertoires in cytomegalovirus infection. Study in general: From public TCR beta signatures came an indication of both CMV infection and matching HLA type.

CDR3 size: 15 residues. Trimming cost V 2 bases and J 0 bases, with 8 bases left between them. The V gene's germline CDR1 is SEHNR and CDR2 FQNEAQ (reference sequence). Findings of the study overall: HLA-C-restricted CMV-specific TCR beta clonotypes prevailed in the ex vivo response. Using cumulative public TCR beta family frequency, the authors identified those who carried CMV together with the relevant HLA.

Via MiXCR, TCRdb re-called the reads, giving one row per CDR3 protein. The sample shows 250,000 to 300,000 distinct CDR3 sequences, roughly an eighth of them seen only once. This clonotype was picked up many times. Its specificity is not known. This sequence originates from a human donor in good health (CMV status not recorded). Some clones in this sample may be carry-over from other donors' samples. The chain recombines TRBV7-9 with TRBJ2-1; D is ambiguous. The specimen was PBMCs. The CDR3 DNA reads as TGTGCCAGCAGCTTAACGGGCAGCTCCTACAATGAGCAGTTCTTC. It translates to CASSLTGSSYNEQFF.